This TCR beta chain emerged from a study of blood T cells in healthy people across ages. CDR3 size: 13 residues. Germline V gene data show CDR1 as SEHNR and CDR2 as FQNEAQ (reference sequence). V was cut by 3 bases and J by 3 bases, with 7 bases left in between. Then a second PCR, running about 6 to 12 cycles, was carried out with a sample-barcoded 5' primer and a J-beta primer mix. Carrying 12 random nucleotides, a template-switch adaptor labeled each individual cDNA molecule. TCRdb reanalysed the 5' RACE reads using MiXCR and keeps one entry per CDR3 protein. This table holds hundreds of thousands of distinct CDR3 sequences, around three fifths found once.

The sequence derives from a man in his fifties or sixties in good health. Sequenced input: blood. The V call is TRBV7-9, the J call TRBJ2-3; D is uncertain. This CDR3 reads CASSFLGTDTQYF. The CDR3 DNA sequence: TGTGCCAGCAGCTTTTTAGGTACAGATACGCAGTATTTT.